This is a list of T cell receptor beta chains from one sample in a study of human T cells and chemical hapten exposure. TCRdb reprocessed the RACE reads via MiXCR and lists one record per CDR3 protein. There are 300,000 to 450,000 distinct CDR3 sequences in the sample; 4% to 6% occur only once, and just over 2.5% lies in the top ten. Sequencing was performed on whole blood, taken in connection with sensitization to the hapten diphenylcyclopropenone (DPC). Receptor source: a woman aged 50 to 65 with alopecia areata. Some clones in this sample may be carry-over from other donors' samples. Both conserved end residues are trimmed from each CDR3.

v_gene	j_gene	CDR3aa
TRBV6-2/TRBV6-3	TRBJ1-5	ASTGDTNNQPQH
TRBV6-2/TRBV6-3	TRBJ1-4	ASSYSERVFDEKLF
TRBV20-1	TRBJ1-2	SASHRGYT
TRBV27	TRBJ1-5	ASSSLPGQYNQPQH
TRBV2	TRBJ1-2	ASRPAGGNYGYT
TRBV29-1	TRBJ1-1	SVGPVTSNTEAF
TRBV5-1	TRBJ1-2	ASSLQGWHGYT
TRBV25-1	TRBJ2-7	ASSDPGQGYEQY
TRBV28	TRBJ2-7	ASSPPGQLSEQY
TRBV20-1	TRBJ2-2	SALKGASNTGELF
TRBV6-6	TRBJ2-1	ASRIAGPGDNEQF
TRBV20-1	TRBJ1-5	SAQGQNSNQPQH
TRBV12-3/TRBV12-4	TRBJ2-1	ASSRTGDGYNEQF
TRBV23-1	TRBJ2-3	ASSQSKSGGGSTDTQY
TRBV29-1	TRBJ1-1	SVVAQAPNTEAF
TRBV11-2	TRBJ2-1	ASSFLTSGSVDEQF
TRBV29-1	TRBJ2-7	SVERGSYEQY